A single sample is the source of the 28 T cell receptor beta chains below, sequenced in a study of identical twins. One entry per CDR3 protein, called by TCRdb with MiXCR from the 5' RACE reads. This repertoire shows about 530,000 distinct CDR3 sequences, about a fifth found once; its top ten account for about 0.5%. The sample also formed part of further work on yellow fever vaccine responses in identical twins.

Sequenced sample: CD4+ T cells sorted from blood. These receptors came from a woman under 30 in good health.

This CDR3 is CASSLALGPRNSPLHF. DNA of the CDR3: TGTGCCAGCAGCCTTGCCCTCGGACCTCGTAATTCACCCCTCCACTTT. The chain is built from TRBV12-3 or TRBV12-4 and TRBJ1-6; D is unclear. V lost 6 bases to trimming and J lost 6 bases, with 18 bases between them. The CDR3 sequence is 16 residues long.

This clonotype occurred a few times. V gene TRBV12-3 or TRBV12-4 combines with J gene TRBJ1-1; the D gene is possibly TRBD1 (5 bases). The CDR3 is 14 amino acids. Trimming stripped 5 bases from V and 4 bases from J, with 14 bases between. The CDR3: CASSVQRGSTEAFF. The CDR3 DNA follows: TGTGCCAGCAGTGTACAAAGGGGATCCACTGAAGCTTTCTTT.

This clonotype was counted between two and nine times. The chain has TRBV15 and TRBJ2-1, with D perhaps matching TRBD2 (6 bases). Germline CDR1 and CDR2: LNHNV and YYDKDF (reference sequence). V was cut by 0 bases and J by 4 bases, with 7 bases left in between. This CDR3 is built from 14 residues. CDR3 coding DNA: TGTGCCACCAGCAGAGATGGGACTTACAATGAGCAGTTCTTC. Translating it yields CATSRDGTYNEQFF.

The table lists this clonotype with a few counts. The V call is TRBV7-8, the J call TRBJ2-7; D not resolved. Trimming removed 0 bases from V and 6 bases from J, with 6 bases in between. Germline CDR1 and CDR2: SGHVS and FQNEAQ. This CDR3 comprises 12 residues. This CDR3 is CASSLAAREQYV. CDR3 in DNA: TGTGCCAGCAGCTTAGCGGCCCGCGAGCAGTACGTC.

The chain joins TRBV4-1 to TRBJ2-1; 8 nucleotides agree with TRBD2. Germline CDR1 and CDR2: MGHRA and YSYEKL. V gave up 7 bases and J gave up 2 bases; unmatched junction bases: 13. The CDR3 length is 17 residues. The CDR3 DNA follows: TGCGCCAGCAACCCAAGCGCCGGGACTAGAACCTACAATGAGCAGTTCTTC. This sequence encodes CASNPSAGTRTYNEQFF.

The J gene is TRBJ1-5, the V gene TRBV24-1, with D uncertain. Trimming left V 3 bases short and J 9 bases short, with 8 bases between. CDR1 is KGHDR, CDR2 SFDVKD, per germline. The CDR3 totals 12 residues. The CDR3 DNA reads TGTGCCACCAGTGATCCCGGGCGGCCCCAGCATTTT. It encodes CATSDPGRPQHF.

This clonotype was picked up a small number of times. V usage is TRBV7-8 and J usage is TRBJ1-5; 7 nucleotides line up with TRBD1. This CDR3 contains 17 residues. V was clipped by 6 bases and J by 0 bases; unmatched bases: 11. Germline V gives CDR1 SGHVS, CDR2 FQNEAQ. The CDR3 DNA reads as TGTGCCAGCAGTTCTCGACAGGGCGGGAATAGCAATCAGCCCCAGCATTTT. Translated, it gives CASSSRQGGNSNQPQHF.

The CDR3 DNA sequence: TGTGCCAGCAGCACCCGGACTAGCGAGCCAACCTGGGATACGCAGTATTTT. Its protein product is CASSTRTSEPTWDTQYF. The chain uses TRBV9 and TRBJ2-3; 9 nucleotides align to TRBD2. In germline, CDR1 is SGDLS, CDR2 YYNGEE. V lost 4 bases, J lost 6 bases, and 15 bases stayed unmatched. This CDR3 has 17 amino acids.

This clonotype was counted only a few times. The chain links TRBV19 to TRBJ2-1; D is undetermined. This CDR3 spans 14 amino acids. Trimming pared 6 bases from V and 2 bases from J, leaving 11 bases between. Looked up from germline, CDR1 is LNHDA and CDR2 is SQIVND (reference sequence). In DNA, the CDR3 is TGTGCCAGTAGGGATGTAGGGCCCTACAATGAGCAGTTCTTC. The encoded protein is CASRDVGPYNEQFF. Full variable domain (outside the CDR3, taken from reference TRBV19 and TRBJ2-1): DGGITQSPKYLFRKEGQNVTLSCEQNLNHDAMYWYRQDPGQGLRLIYYSQIVNDFQKGDIAEGYSVSREKKESFPLTVTSAQKNPTAFYLCASRDVGPYNEQFFGPGTRLTVL.

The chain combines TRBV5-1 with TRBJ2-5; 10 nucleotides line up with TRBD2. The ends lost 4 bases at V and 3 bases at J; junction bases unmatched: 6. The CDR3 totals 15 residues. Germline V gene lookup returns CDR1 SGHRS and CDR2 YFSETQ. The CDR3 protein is CASSILAGAEETQYF. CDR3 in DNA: TGCGCCAGCAGCATTCTAGCGGGAGCGGAAGAGACCCAGTACTTC.

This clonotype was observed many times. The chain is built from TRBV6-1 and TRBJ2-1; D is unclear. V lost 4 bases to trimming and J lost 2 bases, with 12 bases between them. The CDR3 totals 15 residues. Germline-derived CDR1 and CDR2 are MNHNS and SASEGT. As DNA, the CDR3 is TGTGCCAGCAGTGCCTCAAAAGGCACCTACAATGAGCAGTTCTTC. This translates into CASSASKGTYNEQFF.

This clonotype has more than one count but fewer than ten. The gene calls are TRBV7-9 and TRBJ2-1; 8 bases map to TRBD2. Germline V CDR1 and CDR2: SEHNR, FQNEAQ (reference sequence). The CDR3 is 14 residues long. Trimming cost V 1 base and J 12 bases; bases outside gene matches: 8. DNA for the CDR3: TGTGCCAGCAGCTTAGTCGGGACTAGTGTGGGGCAGTTCTTC. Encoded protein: CASSLVGTSVGQFF.

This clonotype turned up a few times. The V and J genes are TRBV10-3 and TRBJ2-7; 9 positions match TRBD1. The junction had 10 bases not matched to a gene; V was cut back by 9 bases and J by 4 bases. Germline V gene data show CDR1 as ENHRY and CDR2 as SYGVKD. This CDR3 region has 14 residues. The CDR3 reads CAIRPGQGRYEQYF. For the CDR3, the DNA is TGTGCCATAAGACCGGGACAGGGAAGGTACGAGCAGTACTTC.

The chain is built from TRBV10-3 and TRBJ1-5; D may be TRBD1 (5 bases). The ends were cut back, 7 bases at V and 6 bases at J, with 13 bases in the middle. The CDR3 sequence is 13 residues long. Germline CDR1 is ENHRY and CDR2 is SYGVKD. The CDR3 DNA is TGTGCCATCACTGGGGGGGAAGGTCAGCCCCAGCATTTT. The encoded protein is CAITGGEGQPQHF.

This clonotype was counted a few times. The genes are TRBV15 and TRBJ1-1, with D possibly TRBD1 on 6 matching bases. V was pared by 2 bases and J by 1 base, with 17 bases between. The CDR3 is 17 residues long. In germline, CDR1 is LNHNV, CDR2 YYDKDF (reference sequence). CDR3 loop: CATSRRFQGKANTEAFF. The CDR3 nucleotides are TGTGCCACCAGCAGAAGATTCCAGGGGAAAGCGAACACTGAAGCTTTCTTT.

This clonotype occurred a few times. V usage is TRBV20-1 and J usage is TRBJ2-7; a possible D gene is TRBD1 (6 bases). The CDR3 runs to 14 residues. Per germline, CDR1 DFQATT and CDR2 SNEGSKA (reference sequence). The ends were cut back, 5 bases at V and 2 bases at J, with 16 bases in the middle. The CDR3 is CSAGPRDIAYEQYF. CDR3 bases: TGCAGTGCTGGACCCCGGGACATAGCCTACGAGCAGTACTTC.

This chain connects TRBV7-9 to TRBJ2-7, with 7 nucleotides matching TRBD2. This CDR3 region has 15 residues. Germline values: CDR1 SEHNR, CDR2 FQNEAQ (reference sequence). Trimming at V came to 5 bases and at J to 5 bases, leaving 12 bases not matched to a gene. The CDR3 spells CASSPRTDRGDEQYF. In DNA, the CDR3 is TGTGCCAGCAGCCCTCGGACGGATCGGGGGGACGAGCAGTACTTC.

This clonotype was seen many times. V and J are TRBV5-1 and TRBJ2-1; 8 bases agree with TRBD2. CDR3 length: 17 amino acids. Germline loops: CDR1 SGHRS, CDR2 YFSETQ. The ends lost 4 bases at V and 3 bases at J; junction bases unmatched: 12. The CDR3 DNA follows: TGCGCCAGCAGCCGCTCAATCCCGGGACTAGACTACAATGAGCAGTTCTTC. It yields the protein CASSRSIPGLDYNEQFF.

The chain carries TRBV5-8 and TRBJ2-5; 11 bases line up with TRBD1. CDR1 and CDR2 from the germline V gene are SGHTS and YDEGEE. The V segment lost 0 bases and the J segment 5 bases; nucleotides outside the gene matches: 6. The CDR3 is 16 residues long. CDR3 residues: CASSLGTGGIKETQYF. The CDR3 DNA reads TGTGCCAGCAGCTTGGGGACAGGGGGCATCAAGGAGACCCAGTACTTC.

The CDR3 sequence: CASSLWKATNEKLFF. CDR3 sequence (DNA): TGTGCCAGCAGTTTATGGAAAGCAACTAATGAAAAACTGTTTTTT. The rearrangement joins TRBV12-3 or TRBV12-4 to TRBJ1-4; no clear D. V was cut by 2 bases and J by 0 bases, with 7 bases left in between. The CDR3 covers 15 residues.

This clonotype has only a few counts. For the CDR3, the DNA is TGCAGTGCTGGCAGGGGGCGGGACACTGAAGCTTTCTTT. Translation: CSAGRGRDTEAFF. The V gene is TRBV20-1, the J gene TRBJ1-1, with 8 bases identical to TRBD1. From germline, CDR1 is DFQATT and CDR2 SNEGSKA (reference sequence). The CDR3 is 13 amino acids. Trimming at V came to 5 bases and at J to 3 bases, leaving 5 bases not matched to a gene.

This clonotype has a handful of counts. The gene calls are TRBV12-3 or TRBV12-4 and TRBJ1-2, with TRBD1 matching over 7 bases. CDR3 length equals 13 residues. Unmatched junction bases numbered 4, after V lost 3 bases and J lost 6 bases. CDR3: CASSLTGKNGYTF. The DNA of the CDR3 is TGTGCCAGCAGTTTGACAGGGAAGAATGGCTACACCTTC.

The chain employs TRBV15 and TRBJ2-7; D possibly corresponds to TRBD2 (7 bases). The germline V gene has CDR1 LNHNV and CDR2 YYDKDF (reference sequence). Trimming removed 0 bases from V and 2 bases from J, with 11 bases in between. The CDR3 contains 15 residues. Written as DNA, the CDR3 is TGTGCCACCAGCAGAGAGAGGGGGGGTCCCTACGAGCAGTACTTC. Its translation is CATSRERGGPYEQYF.

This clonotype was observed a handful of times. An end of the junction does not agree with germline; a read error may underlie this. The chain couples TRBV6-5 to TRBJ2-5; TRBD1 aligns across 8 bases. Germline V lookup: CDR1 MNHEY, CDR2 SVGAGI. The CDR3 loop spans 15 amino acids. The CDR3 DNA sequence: TGTGCCAGCAGTGACTCAGGGGGCGCAGGAGAGACCCAGTACTTC. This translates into CASSDSGGAGETQYF.

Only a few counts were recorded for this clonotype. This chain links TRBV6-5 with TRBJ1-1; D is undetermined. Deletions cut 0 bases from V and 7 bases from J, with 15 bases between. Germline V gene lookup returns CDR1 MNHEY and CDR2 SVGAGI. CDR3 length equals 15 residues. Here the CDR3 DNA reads TGTGCCAGCAGTTACTCCCTTGGCACATCCCATGAAGCTTTCTTT. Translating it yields CASSYSLGTSHEAFF.

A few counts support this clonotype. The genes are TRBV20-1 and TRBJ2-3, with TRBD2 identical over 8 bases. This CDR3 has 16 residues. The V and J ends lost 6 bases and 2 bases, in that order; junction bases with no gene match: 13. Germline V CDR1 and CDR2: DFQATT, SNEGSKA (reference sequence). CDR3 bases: TGCAGTGCCAGCGGGACTAGGGCAGACCACACAGATACGCAGTATTTT. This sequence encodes CSASGTRADHTDTQYF.

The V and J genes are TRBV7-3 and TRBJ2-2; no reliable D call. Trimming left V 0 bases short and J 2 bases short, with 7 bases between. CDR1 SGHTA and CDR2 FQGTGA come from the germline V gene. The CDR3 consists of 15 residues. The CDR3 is CASSLTSDNTGELFF. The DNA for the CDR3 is TGTGCCAGCAGCTTAACGTCTGACAACACCGGGGAGCTGTTTTTT.

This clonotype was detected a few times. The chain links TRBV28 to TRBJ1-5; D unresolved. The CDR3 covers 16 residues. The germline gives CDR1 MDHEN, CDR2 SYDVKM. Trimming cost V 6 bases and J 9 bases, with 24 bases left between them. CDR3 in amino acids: CASSPPPAFTSRPQHF. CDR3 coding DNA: TGTGCCAGCAGCCCCCCTCCGGCCTTTACCTCTCGGCCCCAGCATTTT. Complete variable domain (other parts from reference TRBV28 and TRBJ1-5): DVKVTQSSRYLVKRTGEKVFLECVQDMDHENMFWYRQDPGLGLRLIYFSYDVKMKEKGDIPEGYSVSREKKERFSLILESASTNQTSMYLCASSPPPAFTSRPQHFGDGTRLSIL.